The entry below describes one TCR beta chain. Its antigen is not identified. The protocol was immunoSEQ multiplex PCR, while the TCRdb copy is restricted to in-frame clones and leaves out a portion. The sample consists of approximately 63,000 clones, about three quarters of them appearing once. The source of the sample is a study of radiation and T cells in renal cell carcinoma. Study-level background: Nephrectomy followed 15 Gy stereotactic body radiation by 4 weeks. Study results and caveats: Top tumor clonotypes rose in blood 2 weeks post-radiation, then contracted.

The germline V and J ends were trimmed by 3 bases and 5 bases, with 16 bases remaining between them. CDR1 SGHAT and CDR2 FQNNGV come from the germline V gene. This CDR3 comprises 15 residues. Time point noted: baseline pretreatment blood. The sample's treatment: 15 Gy SBRT to primary tumor, nephrectomy 4 weeks later. Blood was sampled at baseline, 2 weeks and 4 weeks after SBRT. The tumor was a clear cell renal cell carcinoma. The sequences come from blood, collected from a patient whose treatment included radiotherapy and nephrectomy. This clonotype was sampled from a man aged 60-69 years with renal cell carcinoma. The V and J genes are TRBV11-2 and TRBJ2-5, with D maybe TRBD1 (6 bases). This chain's CDR3 is CASSLGTLTRETQYF. The CDR3 region has the DNA TGTGCCAGCAGCTTGGGGACACTTACACGGGAGACCCAGTACTTC.